This TCR beta chain stems from a study of molecular identifiers for immune sequencing clone quantification. Study as a whole: RNA from approximately 20,000 or 100,000 naive CD8 cells was split five ways in replicates, with four sequenced.

The sample holds a few counts of this clonotype. The CDR3 consists of 15 residues. Germline trimming cut 0 bases from V and 5 bases from J; bases unmatched to any gene: 3. Germline lookup yields CDR1 MNHEY and CDR2 SMNVEV (reference sequence). TCRdb passed the PCR reads through MiXCR, listing each CDR3 protein once. The table shows 85,000 to 100,000 distinct CDR3 sequences, with roughly 24% occurring only once. V and J are TRBV27 and TRBJ1-5, with 8 bases lining up with TRBD1. This clonotype was sampled from a human donor in good health. Some libraries in this study had Jurkat cell RNA spiked in. The specimen was naive CD8+ T cells from blood, with Jurkat cell RNA spiked in. As for subset: FACS-sorted CD8+CD4-CCR7+CD45RA+ naive T cells. The CDR3 protein is CASSLSIQGDQPQHF. Written as DNA, the CDR3 is TGTGCCAGCAGTTTATCGATACAGGGGGATCAGCCCCAGCATTTT.